Reported below is one TCR beta chain. Its target antigen remains unknown. Base-call qualities are not available, and no considerably larger clone is one nucleotide away. The CDR3 regions of human TCRbeta chains were analyzed by immunosequencing. As for the authors' bioinformatics: Repertoire TCRs were checked for matches against a reference library of SARS-CoV-2-specific TCRs that had been generated using the MIRA antigen-specificity platform. Breadth meant the fraction of unique TCRs that were SARS-CoV-2-associated, whereas depth meant the fraction of total T cells that were SARS-CoV-2-associated. Using the MIRA data, every spike-specific TCR was mapped to the spike region that the TCR reacted to and assigned to either a CD4 or a CD8 class. Log10-transformed breadth and depth values were compared by one-way ANOVA with Sidak's multiple comparisons tests. The table comes from immuneACCESS by way of TCRdb, which keeps in-frame sequences with V and J called. Part of the clones is missing from these tables; in studies checked, under half for an unresolved V gene and the rest for unknown reasons. V, J and clone size are taken as reported in that table, and D and trimming were inferred from the DNA itself. The sample records approximately 140,000 clones, 94% of which are singletons. 1.3% of the sample comes from the top ten.

The data belong to a study of T cell responses to AZD1222 COVID-19 vaccine (dated by TCRdb to the early 2020s). For the study in its entirety: AZD1222 recipients given second doses at about 4 weeks or at about 12 weeks were pooled, since spike-specific TCR depth and breadth were not found to differ between the two schedules. A total of about 250 trial participants underwent TCR sequencing, of whom nearly 210 had received two doses of AZD1222 and approximately 26 had received two doses of the MenACWY control vaccine. Trial participants were enrolled by age into subgroups of 18-55, 56-69 and 70-plus years, and around 150, 28 and 57 TCR-sequenced participants, respectively, were included in these subgroups. Overall study results and their limits: Most participants were white British and females outnumbered males, and the authors suggested that clonal diversity may have been underestimated. Conclusions about previously exposed vaccinees are limited, since just six or seven AZD1222 recipients were seropositive for SARS-CoV-2 at baseline. Because no day 14 peak-response samples were available, the repertoires could be characterized only after the peak T cell response. In the small 56-69-year group, the increase in depth fell short of significance, most likely because of low power. The whole spike protein was spanned by vaccine-associated CD4 TCRs, and dominant responses were seen in regions 160-218 and 743-854. After two AZD1222 doses, spike-specific TCR breadth and depth were significantly higher than at day 0 and than in MenACWY recipients. Nearly half of unique spike-specific TCRs reportedly recognized epitopes outside regions mutated in the B.1.351 and B.1.1.7 variants.

What this sample's time point label stands for: baseline before first vaccination. The vaccinee samples were drawn from two UK trials, COV001 and COV002, one of which was a single-blind randomized controlled phase 2/3 trial testing AZD1222 (ChAdOx1 nCoV-19) in healthy adults. Trial participant PBMC samples were collected at day 0 and day 28 after the second dose for TCRbeta chain sequencing. The germline V gene encodes CDR1 MGHRA and CDR2 YSYEKL. V loses 4 bases of germline sequence and J loses 8 bases, and the interval between the two ends is 17 bases. The CDR3 holds 14 amino acids from the cysteine to the phenylalanine. Left in the record is the CDR3 DNA by itself, 42 bases read in frame from the first base.

The TCR comes from an adult in good health. The V and J segments used are TRBV4-1 and TRBJ1-2, with TRBD1 as a weak D call on 5 bases. Sequencing was performed on peripheral blood, taken on day 0 of AZD1222 vaccination. CDR3 reads: CASSPAGVGGGYTF. In nucleotide form, the sequence is TGCGCCAGCAGCCCCGCCGGGGTGGGGGGGGGCTACACCTTC.